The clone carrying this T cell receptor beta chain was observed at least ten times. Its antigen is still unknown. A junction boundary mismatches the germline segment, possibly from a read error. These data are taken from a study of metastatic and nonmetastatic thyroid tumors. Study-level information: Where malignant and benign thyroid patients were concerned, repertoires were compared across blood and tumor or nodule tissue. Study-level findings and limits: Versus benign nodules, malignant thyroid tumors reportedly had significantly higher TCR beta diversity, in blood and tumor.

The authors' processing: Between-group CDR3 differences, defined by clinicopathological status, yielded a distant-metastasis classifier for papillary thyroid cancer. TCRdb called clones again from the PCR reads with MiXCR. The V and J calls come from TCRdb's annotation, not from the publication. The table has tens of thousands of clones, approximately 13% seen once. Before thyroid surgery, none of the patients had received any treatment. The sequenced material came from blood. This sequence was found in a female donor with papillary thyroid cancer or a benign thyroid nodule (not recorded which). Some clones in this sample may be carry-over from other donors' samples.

As DNA, the CDR3 is TGTGCCAGCAGTCCAGGGTGGGATGAAAAACTGTCTTTT. Amino acids: CASSPGWDEKLSF. This chain uses TRBV28 with TRBJ1-4; possible D gene TRBD1, 5 bases. Germline V gives CDR1 MDHEN, CDR2 SYDVKM. The CDR3 covers 13 residues.